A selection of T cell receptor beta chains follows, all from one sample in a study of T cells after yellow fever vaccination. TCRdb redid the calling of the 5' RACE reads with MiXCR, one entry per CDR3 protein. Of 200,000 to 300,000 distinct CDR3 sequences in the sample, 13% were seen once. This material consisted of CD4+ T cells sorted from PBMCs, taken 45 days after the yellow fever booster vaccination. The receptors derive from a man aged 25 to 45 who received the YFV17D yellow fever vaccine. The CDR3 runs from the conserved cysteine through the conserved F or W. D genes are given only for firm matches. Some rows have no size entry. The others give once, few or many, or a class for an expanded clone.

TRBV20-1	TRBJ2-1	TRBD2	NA	CSASGRARSSYNEQFF	TGCAGTGCTAGCGGGAGGGCCAGGAGCTCCTACAATGAGCAGTTCTTC
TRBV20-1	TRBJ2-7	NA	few	CSAREGRNYEQYF	TGCAGTGCTAGAGAAGGCCGGAACTACGAGCAGTACTTC
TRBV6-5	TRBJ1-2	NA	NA	CASSYSGQRYGYTF	TGTGCCAGCAGTTACTCCGGTCAACGCTATGGCTACACCTTC
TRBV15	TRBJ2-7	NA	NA	CATSRDINRAITYEQYF	TGTGCCACCAGCAGAGATATTAACAGGGCGATTACCTACGAGCAGTACTTC
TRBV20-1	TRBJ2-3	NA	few	CSASRQTSPDTQYF	TGCAGTGCTAGTCGGCAGACCTCACCAGATACGCAGTATTTT
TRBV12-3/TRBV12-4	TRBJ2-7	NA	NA	CASSLVGRGEQYF	TGTGCCAGCAGTTTAGTGGGCAGGGGCGAGCAGTACTTC
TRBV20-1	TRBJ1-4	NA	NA	CSASGLHYEKLFF	TGCAGTGCTAGCGGTCTCCATTATGAAAAACTGTTTTTT
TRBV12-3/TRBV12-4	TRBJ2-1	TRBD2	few	CASRPSAGVYNEQFF	TGTGCCAGCAGACCCTCGGCGGGGGTGTACAATGAGCAGTTCTTC
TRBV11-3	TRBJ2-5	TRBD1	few	CASSLGIAWGQGLETQYF	TGTGCCAGCAGCTTAGGAATCGCCTGGGGACAGGGGTTGGAGACCCAGTACTTC
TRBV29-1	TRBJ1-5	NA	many	CSVGTAGRPQHF	TGCAGCGTTGGGACAGCTGGGAGGCCCCAGCATTTT
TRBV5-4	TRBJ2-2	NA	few	CASSLGTSQTGELFF	TGTGCCAGCAGCTTGGGTACTAGCCAAACCGGGGAGCTGTTTTTT
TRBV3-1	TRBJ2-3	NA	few	CASSQKNADTQYF	TGTGCCAGCAGCCAGAAGAACGCTGATACGCAGTATTTT
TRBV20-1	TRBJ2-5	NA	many	CSAMQEETQYF	TGCAGTGCTATGCAAGAAGAGACCCAGTACTTC
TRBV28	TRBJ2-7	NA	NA	CASRSDSYPSYEQYF	TGTGCCAGCAGATCCGACAGTTACCCGTCCTACGAGCAGTACTTC
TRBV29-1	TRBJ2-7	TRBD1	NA	CSVAGTGRSEQYF	TGCAGCGTTGCCGGGACAGGGCGCAGTGAGCAGTACTTC
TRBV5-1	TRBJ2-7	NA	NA	CASSLVAYEQYF	TGCGCCAGCAGCTTGGTGGCCTACGAGCAGTACTTC
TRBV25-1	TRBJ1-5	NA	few	CASSDWTENQPQHF	TGTGCCAGCAGTGATTGGACAGAAAATCAGCCCCAGCATTTT
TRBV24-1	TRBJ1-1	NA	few	CATSSGGWGTEAFF	TGTGCCACCAGTAGTGGAGGCTGGGGGACTGAAGCTTTCTTT
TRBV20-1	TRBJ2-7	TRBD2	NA	CSARGPAGELAGSGDEQYF	TGCAGTGCTAGAGGACCTGCAGGGGAACTAGCGGGATCGGGGGACGAGCAGTACTTC
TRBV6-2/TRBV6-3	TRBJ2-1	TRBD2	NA	CASRRGRDNEQFF	TGTGCCAGCAGGCGCGGGAGGGACAATGAGCAGTTCTTC
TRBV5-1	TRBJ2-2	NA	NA	CASSLGSDPTGELFF	TGCGCCAGCAGCTTAGGATCCGACCCCACCGGGGAGCTGTTTTTT
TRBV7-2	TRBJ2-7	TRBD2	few	CASSTLPGTTYEQYF	TGTGCCAGCAGCACTCTCCCCGGGACTACCTACGAGCAGTACTTC
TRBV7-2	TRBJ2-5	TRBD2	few	CASSLEPPSGQETQYF	TGTGCCAGCAGCTTAGAACCCCCTAGCGGGCAAGAGACCCAGTACTTC
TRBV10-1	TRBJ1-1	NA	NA	CASSGTAGNTEAFF	TGCGCCAGCAGTGGAACAGCGGGGAACACTGAAGCTTTCTTT
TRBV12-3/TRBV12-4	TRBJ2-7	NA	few	CASTKGQSSSYEQYF	TGTGCCAGCACCAAAGGACAGTCAAGCTCCTACGAGCAGTACTTC
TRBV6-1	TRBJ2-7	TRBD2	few	CASRGTSASSYEQYF	TGTGCCAGCCGTGGGACTAGCGCAAGCTCCTACGAGCAGTACTTC
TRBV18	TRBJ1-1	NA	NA	CASSPTPTGQGTEAFF	TGTGCCAGCTCACCGACACCCACAGGGCAAGGTACTGAAGCTTTCTTT
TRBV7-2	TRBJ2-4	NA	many	CASSLPSIGQQYF	TGTGCCAGCAGCTTACCCAGCATCGGGCAGCAGTACTTC
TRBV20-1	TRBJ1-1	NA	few	CSARVIGGLNTEAFF	TGCAGTGCTAGAGTGATTGGGGGCCTGAACACTGAAGCTTTCTTT
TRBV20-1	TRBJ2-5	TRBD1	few	CSARPEQGAGKTQYF	TGCAGTGCTAGACCCGAACAGGGGGCCGGGAAGACCCAGTACTTC
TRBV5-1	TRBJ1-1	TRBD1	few	CASSFTGQLNTEAFF	TGCGCCAGCAGCTTCACGGGACAGTTGAACACTGAAGCTTTCTTT
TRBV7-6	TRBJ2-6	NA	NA	CASSPSAKAGANVLTF	TGTGCCAGCAGCCCATCCGCCAAGGCAGGGGCCAACGTCCTGACTTTC